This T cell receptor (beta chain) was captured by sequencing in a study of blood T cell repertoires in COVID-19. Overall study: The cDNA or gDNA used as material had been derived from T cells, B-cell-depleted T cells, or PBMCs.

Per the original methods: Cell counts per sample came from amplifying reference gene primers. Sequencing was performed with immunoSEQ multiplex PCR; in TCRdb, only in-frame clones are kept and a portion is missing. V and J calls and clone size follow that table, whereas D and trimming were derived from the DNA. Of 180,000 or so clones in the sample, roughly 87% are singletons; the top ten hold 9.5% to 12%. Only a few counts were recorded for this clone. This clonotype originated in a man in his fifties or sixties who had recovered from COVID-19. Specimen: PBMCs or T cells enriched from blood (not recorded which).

The CDR3: CASSPALNPSSYEQYF. The DNA of the CDR3 is TGTGCCAGCAGTCCTGCCCTGAATCCTAGCTCCTACGAGCAGTACTTC. J is TRBJ2-7 and V is TRBV7-9; unclear D gene. Germline V gives CDR1 SEHNR, CDR2 FQNEAQ (reference sequence). CDR3 length equals 16 residues. Trimming removed 6 bases at V and 0 bases at J, with 18 bases between.